Presented here are 20 T cell receptor beta chains from one specimen sequenced in a study of TIL therapy for anti-PD-1-resistant metastatic lung cancer. Documented time point: pre-treatment sample, taken before nivolumab and TIL therapy. The libraries were made with immunoSEQ v3. Libraries were prepared by immunoSEQ multiplex PCR; TCRdb keeps only in-frame clonotypes and omits some of them. This table has roughly 46,000 clones, approximately 83% appearing once. The starting material was blood, obtained at baseline. The receptors were sampled from a person aged 25-80 years with non-small cell lung cancer.

This chain uses TRBV6-5 with TRBJ1-1; D might be TRBD1 (5 bases). Germline V gene lookup returns CDR1 MNHEY and CDR2 SVGAGI. V was pared by 6 bases and J by 4 bases, with 15 bases between. There are 14 residues in the CDR3. The CDR3 DNA sequence: TGTGCCAGCAGCCTATCAAGGCAGGGCACTGAAGCTTTCTTT. It yields the protein CASSLSRQGTEAFF.

A few counts support this clone. The chain combines TRBV7-2 with TRBJ1-5, with a weak D call TRBD1 (5 bases). Trimming removed 1 base from V and 2 bases from J, with 9 bases in between. This CDR3 contains 15 residues. Germline V lookup: CDR1 SGHTA, CDR2 FQGNSA. DNA for the CDR3: TGTGCCAGCAGCTTAGACAGGCTTGGCAATCAGCCCCAGCATTTT. Protein sequence: CASSLDRLGNQPQHF.

The V call is TRBV29-1, the J call TRBJ2-7; D call uncertain. CDR3 length: 13 amino acids. The germline V gene encodes CDR1 SQVTM and CDR2 ANQGSEA. Trimming shortened V by 1 base and J by 2 bases, and 9 bases separated the two germline ends. The chain's CDR3 is CSVEVLGTYEQYF. In DNA form, the CDR3 reads TGCAGCGTTGAAGTTTTGGGGACCTACGAGCAGTACTTC.

V gene TRBV25-1 combines with J gene TRBJ2-2; D unresolved. CDR1 MGHDK and CDR2 SYGVNS come from the germline V gene. V lost 2 bases to trimming and J lost 2 bases, with 3 bases between them. There are 13 residues in the CDR3. The CDR3, as DNA: TGTGCCAGCAGTGAACACAACACCGGGGAGCTGTTTTTT. This codes for CASSEHNTGELFF. Supplemented by reference TRBV25-1 and TRBJ2-2, the full variable domain reads EADIYQTPRYLVIGTGKKITLECSQTMGHDKMYWYQQDPGMELHLIHYSYGVNSTEKGDLSSESTVSRIRTEHFPLTLESARPSHTSQYLCASSEHNTGELFFGEGSRLTVL.

This clone was found once. CDR3 sequence (DNA): TGTGCCAGTAGTAAAGGACAGGGGACCTACGAGCAGTACTTC. It specifies CASSKGQGTYEQYF. The chain uses TRBV19 and TRBJ2-7; 9 nucleotides match TRBD1. Germline CDR1 and CDR2: LNHDA and SQIVND (reference sequence). This CDR3 region has 14 residues. J lost 2 bases, V lost 4 bases, and 3 bases had no gene match.

V and J are TRBV27 and TRBJ2-7, with D hard to call. Between the trimmed V and J ends, which lost 4 bases and 2 bases, there was a span of 9 bases. The CDR3 covers 13 residues. Germline V gene lookup returns CDR1 MNHEY and CDR2 SMNVEV (reference sequence). CDR3 protein: CASSSAGPYEQYF. CDR3 sequence (DNA): TGTGCCAGCAGTTCTGCCGGTCCCTACGAGCAGTACTTC.

This clone is a singleton in its sample. This chain connects TRBV30 to TRBJ1-5; D not certain. The length of the CDR3 is 13 residues. V was clipped by 3 bases and J by 6 bases, with 12 bases between them. The germline V gene encodes CDR1 GTSNPN and CDR2 SVGIG (reference sequence). CDR3 loop: CAWRALPGQPQHF. DNA for the CDR3: TGTGCCTGGAGGGCCCTACCCGGTCAGCCCCAGCATTTT.

The chain recombines TRBV19 with TRBJ1-2; no clear D. The CDR3 loop spans 14 amino acids. Looked up from germline, CDR1 is LNHDA and CDR2 is SQIVND (reference sequence). Deletions cut 1 base from V and 3 bases from J, with 9 bases between. The CDR3 loop is CASSIVSLHYGYTF. CDR3 DNA: TGTGCCAGTAGTATAGTTAGCCTACACTATGGCTACACCTTC.

The CDR3: CASGTGDTIQYF. CDR3 in DNA: TGTGCCAGCGGAACAGGGGACACCATTCAGTACTTC. The chain has TRBV6-5 and TRBJ2-4; 7 positions agree with TRBD1. The J segment lost 9 bases and the V segment lost 8 bases, leaving 7 bases of the junction unmatched. This CDR3 region has 12 residues. Germline values: CDR1 MNHEY, CDR2 SVGAGI.

The chain couples TRBV7-2 to TRBJ1-2, with D perhaps TRBD1 (5 bases). V was clipped by 5 bases and J by 2 bases, with 15 bases between them. The CDR3 spans 15 residues. CDR1 and CDR2 (germline): SGHTA, FQGNSA. The CDR3 loop reads CASSRPGRINYGYTF. The CDR3 nucleotides read TGTGCCAGCAGCAGACCGGGACGGATAAACTATGGCTACACCTTC.

The chain employs TRBV6-5 and TRBJ1-6; D is possibly TRBD1 (6 bases). Trimming took 2 bases from V and 10 from J, leaving 15 bases between them. Per the germline V gene, CDR1 is MNHEY and CDR2 is SVGAGI. The CDR3 totals 15 residues. DNA for the CDR3: TGTGCCAGCAGTTACGGCAGGGGAGTTCAGTCACCCCTCCACTTT. Its protein is CASSYGRGVQSPLHF.

The rearrangement uses TRBV5-1 and TRBJ1-4; D perhaps matches TRBD1 (5 bases). V gave up 7 bases and J gave up 13 bases, with 23 bases separating them. Germline V gene sequence: CDR1 SGHRS, CDR2 YFSETQ. The length of the CDR3 is 14 residues. This CDR3 is CASQRGTGETGLFF. CDR3 bases: TGCGCCAGCCAACGGGGGACCGGGGAAACGGGACTGTTTTTT.

The chain has TRBV28 and TRBJ2-7, with 10 bases fitting TRBD2. This CDR3 comprises 16 residues. Germline-derived CDR1 and CDR2 are MDHEN and SYDVKM. V shed 4 bases and J 1 base; nucleotides not matched to a gene: 7. The CDR3 DNA reads TGTGCCAGCAGTTCCCCGGGACTAGCGTTATCCTACGAGCAGTACTTC. It encodes CASSSPGLALSYEQYF.

The J gene is TRBJ1-6, the V gene TRBV18; 8 bases are shared with TRBD1. Germline trimming cut 3 bases from V and 9 bases from J; bases unmatched to any gene: 4. The CDR3 loop spans 14 amino acids. CDR1 and CDR2 (germline): KGHSH, LQKENI. CDR3 in DNA: TGTGCCAGCTCACCCGGACAGGGAGCTTCACCCCTCCACTTT. It is translated as CASSPGQGASPLHF.

The chain links TRBV7-3 to TRBJ2-3; 11 positions agree with TRBD1. The germline gives CDR1 SGHTA, CDR2 FQGTGA. The CDR3 covers 14 residues. The V segment lost 4 bases and the J segment 5 bases; nucleotides outside the gene matches: 2. The CDR3 spells CASSYGTGGDTQYF. As DNA, the CDR3 is TGTGCCAGCAGCTATGGGACAGGGGGAGATACGCAGTATTTT. Drawing the rest from reference TRBV7-3 and TRBJ2-3, the complete variable domain is GAGVSQTPSNKVTEKGKYVELRCDPISGHTALYWYRQSLGQGPEFLIYFQGTGAADDSGLPNDRFFAVRPEGSVSTLKIQRTERGDSAVYLCASSYGTGGDTQYFGPGTRLTVL.

The chain joins TRBV11-2 to TRBJ2-4; 13 nucleotides line up with TRBD2. V lost 2 bases to trimming and J lost 6 bases; unmatched junction nucleotides: 4. Germline CDR1 and CDR2: SGHAT and FQNNGV. This CDR3 spans 16 amino acids. For the CDR3, the DNA is TGTGCCAGCAGCTTACTCCGACTAGCGGGGGGAAACATTCAGTACTTC. This translates into CASSLLRLAGGNIQYF.

The V and J genes are TRBV30 and TRBJ2-7; 8 positions match TRBD2. The CDR3 covers 12 residues. V lost 6 bases and J lost 2; bases outside the gene matches: 3. Germline V gene data show CDR1 as GTSNPN and CDR2 as SVGIG (reference sequence). This CDR3 reads CACSAGAYEQYF. In DNA, the CDR3 is TGTGCCTGTTCAGCGGGGGCCTACGAGCAGTACTTC.

This chain joins TRBV19 and TRBJ2-1; 9 nucleotides agree with TRBD2. Germline CDR1 and CDR2: LNHDA and SQIVND (reference sequence). Germline trimming cut 4 bases from V and 13 bases from J; bases unmatched to any gene: 17. CDR3 length equals 16 residues. The CDR3 reads CASSSLGYSGRSGQFF. In DNA, the CDR3 is TGTGCCAGTAGTAGTCTGGGGTATAGCGGGAGAAGTGGACAGTTCTTC.

This chain uses TRBV29-1 with TRBJ1-1, with D uncertain. Trimming cost V 4 bases and J 3 bases, with 9 bases left between them. The CDR3 has 12 residues. The germline V gene encodes CDR1 SQVTM and CDR2 ANQGSEA. The CDR3 nucleotides read TGCAGCGTTGCCGCAGGATACACTGAAGCTTTCTTT. Translated, it gives CSVAAGYTEAFF.

The chain is built from TRBV21-1 and TRBJ2-5; the D call in the table, TRBD2, was not verified against the DNA. TRBV21-1 counts as a pseudogene. The CDR3 consists of 16 residues. The CDR3 reads CASSKELAGRQETQYF. CDR3 nucleotides: TGTGCCAGCAGCAAAGAACTAGCGGGGAGGCAAGAGACCCAGTACTTC.